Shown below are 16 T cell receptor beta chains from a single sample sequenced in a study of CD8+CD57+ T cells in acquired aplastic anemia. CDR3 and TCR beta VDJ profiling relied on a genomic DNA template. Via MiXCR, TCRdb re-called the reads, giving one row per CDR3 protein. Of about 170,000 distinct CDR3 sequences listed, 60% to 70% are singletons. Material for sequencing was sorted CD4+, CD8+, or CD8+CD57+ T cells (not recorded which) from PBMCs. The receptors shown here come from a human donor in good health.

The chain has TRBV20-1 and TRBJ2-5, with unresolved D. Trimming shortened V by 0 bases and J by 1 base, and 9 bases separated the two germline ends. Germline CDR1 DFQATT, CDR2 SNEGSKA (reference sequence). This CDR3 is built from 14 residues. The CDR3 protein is CSARDGTAQETQYF. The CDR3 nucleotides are TGCAGTGCTAGAGATGGTACAGCCCAAGAGACCCAGTACTTC.

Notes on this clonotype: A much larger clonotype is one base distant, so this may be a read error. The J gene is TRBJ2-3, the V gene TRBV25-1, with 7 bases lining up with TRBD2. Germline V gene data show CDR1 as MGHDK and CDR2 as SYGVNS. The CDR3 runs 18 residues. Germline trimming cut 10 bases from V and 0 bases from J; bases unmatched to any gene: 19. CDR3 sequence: CANNSVTGGSTSTDTQYF. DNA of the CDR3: TGTGCCAACAACTCCGTAACGGGAGGCTCAACTAGCACAGATACGCAGTATTTT. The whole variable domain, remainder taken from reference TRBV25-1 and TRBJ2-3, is EADIYQTPRYLVIGTGKKITLECSQTMGHDKMYWYQQDPGMELHLIHYSYGVNSTEKGDLSSESTVSRIRTEHFPLTLESARPSHTSQYLCANNSVTGGSTSTDTQYFGPGTRLTVL.

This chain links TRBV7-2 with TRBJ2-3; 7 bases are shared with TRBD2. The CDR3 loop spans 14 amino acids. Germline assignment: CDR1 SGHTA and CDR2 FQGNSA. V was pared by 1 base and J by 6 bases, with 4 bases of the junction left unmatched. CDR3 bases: TGTGCCAGCAGCTTAGATCAGGGAGGGGATACGCAGTATTTT. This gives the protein CASSLDQGGDTQYF.

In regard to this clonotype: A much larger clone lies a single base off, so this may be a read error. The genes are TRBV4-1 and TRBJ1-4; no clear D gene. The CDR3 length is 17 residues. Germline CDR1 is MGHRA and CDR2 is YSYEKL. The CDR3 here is CASSQDLSGRGSEKLSF. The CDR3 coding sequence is TGCGCCAGCAGCCAAGATTTGTCAGGCCGAGGATCTGAAAAACTGTCTTTT.

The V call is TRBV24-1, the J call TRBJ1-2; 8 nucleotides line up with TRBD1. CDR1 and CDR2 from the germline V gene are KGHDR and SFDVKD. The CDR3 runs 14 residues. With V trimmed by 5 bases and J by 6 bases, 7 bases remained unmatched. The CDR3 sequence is CATSGIQGVDGYTF. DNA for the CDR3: TGTGCCACCAGTGGTATACAGGGGGTGGATGGCTACACCTTC.

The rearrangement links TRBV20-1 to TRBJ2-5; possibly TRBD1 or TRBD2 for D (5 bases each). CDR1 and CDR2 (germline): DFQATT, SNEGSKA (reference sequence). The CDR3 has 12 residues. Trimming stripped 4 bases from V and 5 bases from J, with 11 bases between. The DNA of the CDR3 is TGCAGTGCTATTCCGGGGCGGGAGACCCAGTACTTC. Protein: CSAIPGRETQYF.

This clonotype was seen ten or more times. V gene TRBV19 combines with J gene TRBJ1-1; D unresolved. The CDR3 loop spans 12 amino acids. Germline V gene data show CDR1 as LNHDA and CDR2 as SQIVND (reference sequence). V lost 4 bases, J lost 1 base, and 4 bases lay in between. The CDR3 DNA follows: TGTGCCAGTAGTAACAGGAACACTGAAGCTTTCTTT. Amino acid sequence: CASSNRNTEAFF.

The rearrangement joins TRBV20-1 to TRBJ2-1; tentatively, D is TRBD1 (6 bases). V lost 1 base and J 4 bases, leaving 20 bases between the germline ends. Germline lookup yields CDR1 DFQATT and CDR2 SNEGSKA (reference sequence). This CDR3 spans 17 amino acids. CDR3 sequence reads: CSARGGWGPGSYNEQFF. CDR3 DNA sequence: TGCAGTGCTAGAGGGGGCTGGGGGCCCGGGTCGTACAATGAGCAGTTCTTC.

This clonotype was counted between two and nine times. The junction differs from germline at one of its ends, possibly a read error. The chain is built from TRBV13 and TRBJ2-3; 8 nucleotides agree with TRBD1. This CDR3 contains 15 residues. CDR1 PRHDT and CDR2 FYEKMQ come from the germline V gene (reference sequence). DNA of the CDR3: TGTGCCAGCAGCTCCCGGGACAGGAGCACAGATATGCAGTATTTT. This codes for CASSSRDRSTDMQYF.

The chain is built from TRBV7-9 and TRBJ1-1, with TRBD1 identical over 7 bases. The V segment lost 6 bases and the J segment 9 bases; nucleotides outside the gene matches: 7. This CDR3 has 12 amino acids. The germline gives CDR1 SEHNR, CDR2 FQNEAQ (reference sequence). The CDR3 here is CASSTGERKAFF. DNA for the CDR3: TGTGCCAGCAGTACAGGGGAGAGAAAAGCTTTCTTT.

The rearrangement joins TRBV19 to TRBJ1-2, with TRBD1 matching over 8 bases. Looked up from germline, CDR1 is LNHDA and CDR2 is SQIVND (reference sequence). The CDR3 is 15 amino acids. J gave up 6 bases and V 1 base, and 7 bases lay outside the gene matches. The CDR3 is CASSIARTGTHGYTF. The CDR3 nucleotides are TGTGCCAGTAGTATAGCCCGGACAGGGACCCATGGCTACACCTTC.

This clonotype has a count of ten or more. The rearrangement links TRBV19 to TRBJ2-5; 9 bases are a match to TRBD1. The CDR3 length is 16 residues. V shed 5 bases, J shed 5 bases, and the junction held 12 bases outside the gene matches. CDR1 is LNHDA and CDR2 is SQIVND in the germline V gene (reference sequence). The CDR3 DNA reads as TGTGCCAGTAGTCCGTACCTGGGACAGGGTCTTGAGACCCAGTACTTC. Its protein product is CASSPYLGQGLETQYF.

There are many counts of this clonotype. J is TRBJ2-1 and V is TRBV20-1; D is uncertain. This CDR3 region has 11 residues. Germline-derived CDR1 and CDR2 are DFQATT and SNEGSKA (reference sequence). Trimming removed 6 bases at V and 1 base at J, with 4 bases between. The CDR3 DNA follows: TGCAGTGCACCTTCCTACAATGAGCAGTTCTTC. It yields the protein CSAPSYNEQFF.

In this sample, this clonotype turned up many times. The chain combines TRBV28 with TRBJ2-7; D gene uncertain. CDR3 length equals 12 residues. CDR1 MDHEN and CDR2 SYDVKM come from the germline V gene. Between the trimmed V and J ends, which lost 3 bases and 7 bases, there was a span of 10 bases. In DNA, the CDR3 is TGTGCCAGCAGTTTTGCTACGCGGGAGCAGTACTTC. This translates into CASSFATREQYF.

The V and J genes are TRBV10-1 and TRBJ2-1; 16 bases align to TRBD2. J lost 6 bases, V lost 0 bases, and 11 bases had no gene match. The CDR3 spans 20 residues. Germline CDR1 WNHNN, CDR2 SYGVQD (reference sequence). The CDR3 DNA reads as TGCGCCAGCAGTGAGTCGCAGGGGACTAGCGGGGGGGAGGTCGCCAATGAGCAGTTCTTC. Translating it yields CASSESQGTSGGEVANEQFF.

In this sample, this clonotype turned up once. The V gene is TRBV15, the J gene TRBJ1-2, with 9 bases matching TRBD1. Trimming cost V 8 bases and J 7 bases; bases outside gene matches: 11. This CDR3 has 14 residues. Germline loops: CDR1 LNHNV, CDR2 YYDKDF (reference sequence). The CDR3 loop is CATEKGQGFSGYTF. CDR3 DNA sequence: TGTGCCACCGAGAAAGGACAGGGGTTCTCTGGCTACACCTTC. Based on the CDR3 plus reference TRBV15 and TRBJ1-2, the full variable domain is DAMVIQNPRYQVTQFGKPVTLSCSQTLNHNVMYWYQQKSSQAPKLLFHYYDKDFNNEADTPDNFQSRRPNTSFCFLDIRSPGLGDTAMYLCATEKGQGFSGYTFGSGTRLTVV.